The rows below give T cell receptor beta chains drawn from one sample of a study of blood T cell repertoires in COVID-19. Some clones are missing from TCRdb's copy, which holds only in-frame ones; the method was immunoSEQ multiplex PCR. The sample consists of about 200,000 clones, about 86% of them appearing once. The sequencing input was PBMCs or T cells enriched from blood (not recorded which). The receptors shown here come from a middle-aged man who had recovered from COVID-19. Both conserved end residues are part of each CDR3. D genes are given only for firm matches. The size entry is marked missing in some rows and otherwise reads once, few, many or a size class.

V,D,size,J,DNA,CDR3
TRBV18,.,.,TRBJ1-2,TGTGCCAGCTCACCTGCTGCAGGGAATGGCTACACCTTC,CASSPAAGNGYTF
TRBV18,.,once,TRBJ2-7,TGTGCCAGCTCAATCGGACAGCCATACGAGCAGTACTTC,CASSIGQPYEQYF
TRBV5-5,TRBD1,.,TRBJ1-1,TGTGCCAGCAGCCCCACGGTGTGGGGGACAGGGGTAGAAGCTTTCTTT,CASSPTVWGTGVEAFF
TRBV25-1,.,.,TRBJ1-2,TGTGCCAGCAGTGAAGGGAACAGGGTCTATGGCTACACCTTC,CASSEGNRVYGYTF
TRBV11-2,.,many,TRBJ2-2,TGTGCCAGCAGCTCACAAGATGGTGGCTTTAACACCGGGGAGCTGTTTTTT,CASSSQDGGFNTGELFF
TRBV19,TRBD1,.,TRBJ2-2,TGTGCCAGTAGTATGTTTCGACAGGGGACCACCGGGGAGCTGTTTTTT,CASSMFRQGTTGELFF
TRBV28,.,.,TRBJ1-2,TGTGCCAGCTTCGAAGGCCCTGCGGGCAACTATGGCTACACCTTC,CASFEGPAGNYGYTF
TRBV3-1/TRBV3-2,TRBD2,once,TRBJ2-1,TGTGCCAGCAGCCCCCAACCGGGACTAGCGGGGGGTTTATACAATGAGCAGTTCTTC,CASSPQPGLAGGLYNEQFF
TRBV19,TRBD1,.,TRBJ1-2,TGTGCCAGTAGTACAATTACCGGGACAGCAAACTTC,CASSTITGTANF
TRBV10-3,TRBD2,.,TRBJ2-2,TGTGCCATCAGTGAGTGGACTAGCGGGGGGACCGGGGAGCTGTTTTTT,CAISEWTSGGTGELFF
TRBV28,.,.,TRBJ2-7,TGTGCCAGCAGTTTGCAGGGGGGCTACGAGCAGTACTTC,CASSLQGGYEQYF
TRBV11-2,.,.,TRBJ2-1,TGTGCCAGTCGGACCGGGGCCTACAATGAGCAGTTCTTC,CASRTGAYNEQFF
TRBV6-6,TRBD2,.,TRBJ2-2,TGTGCCAGCAGTCGATCGGGGACTAGCGGGAGGTTCACCGGGGAGCTGTTTTTT,CASSRSGTSGRFTGELFF
TRBV24-1,TRBD1,.,TRBJ2-1,TGTGCCTCTCAAGACACAGGGGTTGGATCCTACAATGAGCAGTTCTTC,CASQDTGVGSYNEQFF
TRBV7-8,TRBD1,.,TRBJ1-5,TGTGCCAGCAGCTTAGGGGACAGGGCTATCAATCAGCCCCAGCATTTT,CASSLGDRAINQPQHF
TRBV10-3,TRBD1,.,TRBJ1-2,TGTGCCTCCGGACAGGATCCAAACTATGGCTACACCTTC,CASGQDPNYGYTF
TRBV7-9,TRBD1,.,TRBJ1-4,TGTGCCAGCAGCCACGGGACAGGGGGTACAACTAATGAAAAACTGTTTTTT,CASSHGTGGTTNEKLFF
TRBV4-1,.,.,TRBJ1-1,TGCGCCAGCAGCCTCCTGGAGCTTATGAACACTGAAGCTTTCTTT,CASSLLELMNTEAFF
TRBV4-1,.,.,TRBJ1-2,TGCGCCAGCAGCCAAGATACGGGAGCTAGGACTTTTAACTATGGCTACACCTTC,CASSQDTGARTFNYGYTF
TRBV27,TRBD1,.,TRBJ2-5,TGTGCCAGCAGTCCAATCGGGACAGAGAAGACCCCACTGGGCCAAGAGACCCAGTACTTC,CASSPIGTEKTPLGQETQYF
TRBV12-3/TRBV12-4,.,.,TRBJ1-1,TGTGCCAGCCACAAACTATTGAACACTGAAGCTTTCTTT,CASHKLLNTEAFF
TRBV6-5,TRBD1,once,TRBJ1-4,TGTGCCAGCAGTTACACTCCGGCAGGGGGTGAAAAACTGTTTTTT,CASSYTPAGGEKLFF